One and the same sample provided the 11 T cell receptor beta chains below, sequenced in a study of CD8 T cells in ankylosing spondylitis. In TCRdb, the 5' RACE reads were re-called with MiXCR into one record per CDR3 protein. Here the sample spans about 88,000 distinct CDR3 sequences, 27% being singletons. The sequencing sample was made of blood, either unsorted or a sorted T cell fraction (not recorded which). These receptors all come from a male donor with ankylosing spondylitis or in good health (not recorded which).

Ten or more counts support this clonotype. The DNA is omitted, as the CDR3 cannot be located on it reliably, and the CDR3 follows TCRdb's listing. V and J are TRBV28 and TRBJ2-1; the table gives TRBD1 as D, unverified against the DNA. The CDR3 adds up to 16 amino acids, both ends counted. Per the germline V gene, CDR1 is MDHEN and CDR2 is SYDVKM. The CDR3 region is CASSTSTGGLYNEQFF.

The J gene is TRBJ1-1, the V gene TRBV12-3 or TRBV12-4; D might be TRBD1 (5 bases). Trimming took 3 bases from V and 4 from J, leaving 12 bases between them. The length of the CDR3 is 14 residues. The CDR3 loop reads CASSFIEGSTEAFF. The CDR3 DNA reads TGTGCCAGCAGTTTTATTGAGGGGAGCACTGAAGCTTTCTTT.

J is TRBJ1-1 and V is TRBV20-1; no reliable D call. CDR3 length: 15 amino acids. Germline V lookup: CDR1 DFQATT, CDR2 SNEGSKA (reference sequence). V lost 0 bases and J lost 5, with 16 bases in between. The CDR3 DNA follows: TGCAGTGCTAGAGATGTAGGTGTCGGTGGTACTGAAGCTTTCTTT. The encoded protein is CSARDVGVGGTEAFF.

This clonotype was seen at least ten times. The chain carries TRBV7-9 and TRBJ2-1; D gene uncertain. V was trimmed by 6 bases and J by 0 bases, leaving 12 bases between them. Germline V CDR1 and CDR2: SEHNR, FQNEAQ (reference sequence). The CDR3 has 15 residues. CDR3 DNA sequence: TGTGCCAGCAGACCTCCTGTGAGCTCCTACAATGAGCAGTTCTTC. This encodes CASRPPVSSYNEQFF.

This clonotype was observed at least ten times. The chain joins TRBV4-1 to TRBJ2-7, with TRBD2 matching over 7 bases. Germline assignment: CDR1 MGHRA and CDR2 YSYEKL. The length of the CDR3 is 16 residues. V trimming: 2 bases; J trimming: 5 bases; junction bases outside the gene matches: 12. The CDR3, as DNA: TGCGCCAGCAGCCAAAAAGGGGCTAGCGGATCGGACGAGCAGTACTTC. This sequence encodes CASSQKGASGSDEQYF.

In nucleotides, the CDR3 is TGTGCCAGCAGCCCCAGACAGGGGGCCTATAATTCACCCCTCCACTTT. Translated: CASSPRQGAYNSPLHF. The V call is TRBV7-2, the J call TRBJ1-6, with 9 positions matching TRBD1. The trim removed 5 bases at V and 2 bases at J, leaving 4 bases unmatched. Per the germline V gene, CDR1 is SGHTA and CDR2 is FQGNSA. There are 16 residues in the CDR3.

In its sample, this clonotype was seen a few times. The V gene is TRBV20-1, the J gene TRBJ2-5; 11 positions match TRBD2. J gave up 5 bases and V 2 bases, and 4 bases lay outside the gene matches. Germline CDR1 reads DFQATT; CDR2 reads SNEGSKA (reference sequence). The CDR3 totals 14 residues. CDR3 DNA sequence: TGCAGTGCTAGATTGACTAGCGGGACGGAGACCCAGTACTTC. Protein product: CSARLTSGTETQYF.

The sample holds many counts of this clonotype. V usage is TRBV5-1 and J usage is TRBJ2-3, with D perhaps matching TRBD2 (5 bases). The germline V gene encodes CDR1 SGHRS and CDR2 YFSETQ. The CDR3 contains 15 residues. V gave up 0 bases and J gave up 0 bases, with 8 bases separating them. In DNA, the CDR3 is TGCGCCAGCAGCTTGGGTGGACTTAGCACAGATACGCAGTATTTT. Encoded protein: CASSLGGLSTDTQYF.

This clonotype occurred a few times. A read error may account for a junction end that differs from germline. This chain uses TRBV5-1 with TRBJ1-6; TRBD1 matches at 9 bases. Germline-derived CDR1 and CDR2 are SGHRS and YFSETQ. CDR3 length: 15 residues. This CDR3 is CASSLGQGDNSPLHF. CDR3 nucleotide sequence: TGCGCCAGCAGCTTGGGACAGGGGGATAACTCACCCCTCCACTTT.

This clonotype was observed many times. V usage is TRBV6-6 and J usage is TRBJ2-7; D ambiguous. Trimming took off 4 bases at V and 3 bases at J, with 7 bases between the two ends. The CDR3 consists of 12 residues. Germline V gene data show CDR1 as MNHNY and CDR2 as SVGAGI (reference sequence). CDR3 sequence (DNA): TGTGCCAGCAGTTTGGACGGCTACGAGCAGTACTTC. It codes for CASSLDGYEQYF.

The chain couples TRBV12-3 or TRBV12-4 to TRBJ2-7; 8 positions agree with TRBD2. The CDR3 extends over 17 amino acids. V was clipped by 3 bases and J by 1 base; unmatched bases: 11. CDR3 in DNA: TGTGCCAGCAGTTTCTCGGCTAGCGGGTTATGGTCCTACGAGCAGTACTTC. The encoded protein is CASSFSASGLWSYEQYF.